The 24 T cell receptor beta chains in this list originate from one sample, sequenced in a study of blood T cell repertoires in COVID-19. Generated by immunoSEQ multiplex PCR, the TCRdb table keeps only in-frame clones and is missing some. The table has approximately 61,000 clones, over 70% seen once. The sequencing input was peripheral blood. Every receptor here comes from a human donor in a cohort sampled during active COVID-19.

The V call is TRBV19, the J call TRBJ1-1; D ambiguous. Looked up from germline, CDR1 is LNHDA and CDR2 is SQIVND (reference sequence). The V end lost 1 base, the J end lost 6 bases, and 6 bases lay between the germline ends. This CDR3 region has 12 residues. The CDR3 DNA reads as TGTGCCAGTAGTATAGGGGCCGCTGAAGCTTTCTTT. This translates into CASSIGAAEAFF.

The chain's CDR3 is CASGSSSGTEAFF. Written as DNA, the CDR3 is TGTGCCAGCGGTAGTTCGTCGGGCACTGAAGCTTTCTTT. This chain links TRBV12-3 or TRBV12-4 with TRBJ1-1; D unclear. V was cut by 8 bases and J by 4 bases, with 14 bases left in between. This CDR3 contains 13 residues.

This sequence joins TRBV5-1 and TRBJ1-1; possible D gene TRBD1, 5 bases. CDR3 size: 16 residues. The germline V and J ends were trimmed by 3 bases and 0 bases, with 15 bases remaining between them. CDR1 SGHRS and CDR2 YFSETQ come from the germline V gene. The CDR3 region has the DNA TGCGCCAGCAGCTCTAAAACCGGGGGGATGAACACTGAAGCTTTCTTT. Protein product: CASSSKTGGMNTEAFF.

The rearrangement joins TRBV28 to TRBJ1-2; TRBD1 aligns across 8 bases. Trimming cost V 5 bases and J 4 bases; bases outside gene matches: 6. The CDR3 contains 14 residues. Germline V gene sequence: CDR1 MDHEN, CDR2 SYDVKM. The CDR3 DNA reads TGTGCCAGCAGTCCTTCCGACAGGGGCTATGGCTACACCTTC. Its protein is CASSPSDRGYGYTF.

This clone showed up many times. The V and J genes are TRBV4-3 and TRBJ2-1, with TRBD2 matching 8 bases. Germline V gene lookup returns CDR1 LGHNA and CDR2 YSLEER. Trimming cost V 0 bases and J 5 bases; bases outside gene matches: 6. This CDR3 contains 16 residues. CDR3 residues: CASSQESSGSHNEQFF. For the CDR3, the DNA is TGCGCCAGCAGCCAAGAGTCAAGCGGGAGCCACAATGAGCAGTTCTTC.

V usage is TRBV5-5 and J usage is TRBJ1-1; D is undetermined. The germline V gene has CDR1 SGHKS and CDR2 YYEKEE (reference sequence). CDR3 length equals 15 residues. V was clipped by 1 base and J by 0 bases, with 10 bases between them. The CDR3 here is CASSLWAAMNTEAFF. The DNA of the CDR3 is TGTGCCAGCAGCTTGTGGGCTGCTATGAACACTGAAGCTTTCTTT.

The J gene is TRBJ1-4, the V gene TRBV5-1; a possible D gene is TRBD1 (6 bases). The CDR3 runs 15 residues. The V end was cut by 6 bases, the J end by 7 bases, with 19 bases between. CDR1 is SGHRS and CDR2 is YFSETQ in the germline V gene. This CDR3 is CASTFEGGLGEKLFF. The CDR3 DNA follows: TGCGCCAGCACCTTCGAGGGGGGGCTGGGTGAAAAACTGTTTTTT.

This clone was observed a handful of times. V is TRBV5-1 and J is TRBJ1-1; no definite D call. This CDR3 is 12 amino acids long. V was trimmed by 4 bases and J by 8 bases, leaving 12 bases between them. Germline V lookup: CDR1 SGHRS, CDR2 YFSETQ. CDR3 sequence: CASSRETGEAFF. In DNA, the CDR3 is TGCGCCAGCAGCAGAGAAACGGGGGAAGCTTTCTTT.

The chain combines TRBV5-1 with TRBJ2-7, with 9 bases aligning to TRBD1. This CDR3 region has 14 residues. J gave up 5 bases and V 5 bases, and 8 bases lay outside the gene matches. Germline V gene data show CDR1 as SGHRS and CDR2 as YFSETQ. The CDR3 DNA follows: TGCGCCAGCAGGGGACAGGGCCTAGAGAACGAGCAGTACTTC. Its protein product is CASRGQGLENEQYF.

The chain carries TRBV9 and TRBJ2-4; 8 bases fit TRBD1. V lost 3 bases and J lost 1; bases outside the gene matches: 9. The CDR3 runs 17 residues. The V gene's germline CDR1 is SGDLS and CDR2 YYNGEE. The CDR3 region is CASSDRQGPGAKNIQYF. CDR3 sequence (DNA): TGTGCCAGCAGCGACCGACAGGGGCCGGGGGCCAAAAACATTCAGTACTTC.

This rearrangement joins TRBV20-1 to TRBJ1-2; possible D gene TRBD1, 6 bases. V lost 5 bases and J 13 bases, leaving 14 bases between the germline ends. The CDR3 sequence is 10 residues long. The germline gives CDR1 DFQATT, CDR2 SNEGSKA (reference sequence). CDR3 DNA sequence: TGCAGTGCTTCAACAGGGCTCGCCACCTTC. Residues: CSASTGLATF.

The chain couples TRBV5-5 to TRBJ2-6, with no clear D. Trimming cost V 0 bases and J 0 bases, with 7 bases left between them. CDR1 is SGHKS, CDR2 YYEKEE, per germline (reference sequence). The CDR3 is 16 amino acids. The CDR3 region is CASSLDPGSGANVLTF. CDR3 nucleotide sequence: TGTGCCAGCAGCTTGGACCCAGGCTCTGGGGCCAACGTCCTGACTTTC.

This clone occurred once. This rearrangement joins TRBV28 to TRBJ2-1; 9 nucleotides line up with TRBD1. The CDR3 extends over 14 amino acids. Germline values: CDR1 MDHEN, CDR2 SYDVKM. After removal of 6 bases from V and 3 bases from J, the junction contained 3 bases not matched to a gene. CDR3 sequence reads: CASSRGQGYNEQFF. CDR3 in DNA: TGTGCCAGCAGCCGGGGACAGGGCTACAATGAGCAGTTCTTC.

The rearrangement links TRBV9 to TRBJ2-7; 9 bases align to TRBD1. V dropped 4 bases and J dropped 4; count of bases not matched to a gene: 15. CDR3 length equals 17 residues. Germline-derived CDR1 and CDR2 are SGDLS and YYNGEE. The CDR3, as DNA: TGTGCCAGCAGCAGGGGACAGGGTGGGAGTTTACTTTACGAGCAGTACTTC. As protein: CASSRGQGGSLLYEQYF.

DNA for the CDR3: TGCGCCAGCAGCTTGGCCCAGGCGAACACTGAAGCTTTCTTT. It codes for CASSLAQANTEAFF. The V gene is TRBV5-1, the J gene TRBJ1-1; D gene unclear. Trimming cost V 0 bases and J 1 base, with 7 bases left between them. The germline V gene encodes CDR1 SGHRS and CDR2 YFSETQ. The CDR3 length is 14 residues.

This chain uses TRBV5-1 with TRBJ1-2; no reliable D call. Looked up from germline, CDR1 is SGHRS and CDR2 is YFSETQ. With 4 bases removed from V and 2 bases from J, the gap between germline ends came to 9 bases. The CDR3 has 13 amino acids. The CDR3 region is CASSDRLNYGYTF. The CDR3 DNA reads TGCGCCAGCAGCGACCGACTGAACTATGGCTACACCTTC.

Only a few counts were recorded for this clone. J is TRBJ1-1 and V is TRBV5-5; D remains unclear. The CDR3 is made up of 16 amino acids. Trimming shortened V by 4 bases and J by 4 bases, and 20 bases separated the two germline ends. Germline V CDR1 and CDR2: SGHKS, YYEKEE (reference sequence). DNA of the CDR3: TGTGCCAGCAGCGTACAGCGGATGGGGAGGAGCACTGAAGCTTTCTTT. Translation gives CASSVQRMGRSTEAFF. Drawing the rest from reference TRBV5-5 and TRBJ1-1, the complete variable domain is DAGVTQSPTHLIKTRGQQVTLRCSPISGHKSVSWYQQVLGQGPQFIFQYYEKEERGRGNFPDRFSARQFPNYSSELNVNALLLGDSALYLCASSVQRMGRSTEAFFGQGTRLTVV.

J is TRBJ2-5 and V is TRBV24-1; D is perhaps TRBD1 (7 bases). CDR3 length: 15 residues. Trimming removed 4 bases at V and 3 bases at J, with 14 bases between. The V gene's germline CDR1 is KGHDR and CDR2 SFDVKD. DNA of the CDR3: TGTGCCACCAGTGAAGGAGGGGGCTCCGAAGAGACCCAGTACTTC. The encoded protein is CATSEGGGSEETQYF.

The CDR3 bases are TGTGCCAGTAGGGGCCGGGGGGCAAACTCCTACAATGAGCAGTTCTTC. Protein sequence: CASRGRGANSYNEQFF. This chain connects TRBV19 to TRBJ2-1, with D possibly matching TRBD2 (7 bases). V was pared by 6 bases and J by 0 bases, with 15 bases between. Germline CDR1 LNHDA, CDR2 SQIVND (reference sequence). The CDR3 extends over 16 amino acids.

The chain combines TRBV4-1 with TRBJ1-5; 8 positions match TRBD1. The CDR3 is made up of 16 amino acids. V shed 2 bases and J 6 bases; nucleotides not matched to a gene: 9. The V gene's germline CDR1 is MGHRA and CDR2 YSYEKL. CDR3 loop: CASSQSAQGDGQPQHF. The CDR3 DNA is TGCGCCAGCAGCCAATCGGCACAGGGGGACGGTCAGCCCCAGCATTTT.

This chain uses TRBV28 with TRBJ2-1; 11 bases map to TRBD2. The V segment lost 6 bases and the J segment 6 bases; nucleotides outside the gene matches: 7. Germline CDR1 is MDHEN and CDR2 is SYDVKM. The CDR3 is 15 residues long. CDR3 nucleotide sequence: TGTGCCAGCAGCCTACTAGCGGGAGTCGGCAATGAGCAGTTCTTC. It yields the protein CASSLLAGVGNEQFF.

This CDR3 is CASSPGGQGNQPQHF. The CDR3 coding sequence is TGTGCCAGCAGCCCGGGGGGGCAGGGAAATCAGCCCCAGCATTTT. The rearrangement uses TRBV7-8 and TRBJ1-5; TRBD1 might be the D (6 bases). Germline CDR1 reads SGHVS; CDR2 reads FQNEAQ. The germline V and J ends were trimmed by 5 bases and 4 bases, with 15 bases remaining between them. This CDR3 comprises 15 residues.

The chain couples TRBV27 to TRBJ2-7; TRBD1 matches 7 bases. From germline, CDR1 is MNHEY and CDR2 SMNVEV (reference sequence). Trimming took 6 bases from V and 2 from J; bases not matched to a gene: 4. The CDR3 totals 13 residues. DNA for the CDR3: TGTGCCAGCAGCAGACAGGGTGCCTACGAGCAGTACTTC. Its protein product is CASSRQGAYEQYF.

This sequence joins TRBV11-2 and TRBJ1-1; D remains ambiguous. Between the trimmed V and J ends, which lost 0 bases and 8 bases, there was a span of 7 bases. CDR3 length equals 12 residues. Germline-derived CDR1 and CDR2 are SGHAT and FQNNGV. DNA of the CDR3: TGTGCCAGCAGCTTAGATCGAGGGGAAGCTTTCTTT. This translates into CASSLDRGEAFF.